This passage covers 27 T cell receptor beta chains from one sample sequenced in a study of blood T cell repertoires in COVID-19. TCRdb's table, derived via immunoSEQ multiplex PCR, lists solely in-frame clones and lacks some. The repertoire consists of about 210,000 clones, with roughly four fifths occurring once and the leading ten covering roughly 12%. The sample taken for sequencing was peripheral blood. These receptor sequences come from a woman in her forties with acute or convalescent COVID-19.

The V and J genes are TRBV7-9 and TRBJ2-3; 8 positions agree with TRBD2. The CDR3 spans 15 residues. J gave up 2 bases and V 8 bases, and 9 bases lay outside the gene matches. Germline assignment: CDR1 SEHNR and CDR2 FQNEAQ (reference sequence). The CDR3 reads CASGGVAGFTDTQYF. The DNA for the CDR3 is TGTGCCAGCGGAGGAGTAGCGGGGTTCACAGATACGCAGTATTTT. The whole variable domain, remainder taken from reference TRBV7-9 and TRBJ2-3, is DTGVSQNPRHKITKRGQNVTFRCDPISEHNRLYWYRQTLGQGPEFLTYFQNEAQLEKSRLLSDRFSAERPKGSFSTLEIQRTEQGDSAMYLCASGGVAGFTDTQYFGPGTRLTVL.

The gene calls are TRBV24-1 and TRBJ2-1; a possible D gene is TRBD2 (5 bases). This CDR3 comprises 14 residues. CDR1 is KGHDR and CDR2 is SFDVKD in the germline V gene. Deletions cut 5 bases from V and 4 bases from J, with 11 bases between. The CDR3 is CATSGGGYYNEQFF. The CDR3 nucleotides are TGTGCCACCAGTGGAGGCGGGTATTACAATGAGCAGTTCTTC.

The count of this clone is one. The rearrangement links TRBV6-2 or TRBV6-3 to TRBJ1-3; D not resolved. This CDR3 has 14 amino acids. Deletions cut 4 bases from V and 2 bases from J, with 9 bases between. From germline, CDR1 is MNHEY and CDR2 SVGEGT. The CDR3 DNA reads as TGTGCCAGCAGTTCCGCCGGGGCTGGAAACACCATATATTTT. Translating it yields CASSSAGAGNTIYF.

The gene calls are TRBV7-9 and TRBJ2-7; 14 bases fit TRBD2. The CDR3 spans 15 residues. The V and J ends lost 1 base and 5 bases, in that order; junction bases with no gene match: 1. Germline V gene sequence: CDR1 SEHNR, CDR2 FQNEAQ (reference sequence). CDR3 in amino acids: CASSLGTSGRNEQYF. The DNA for the CDR3 is TGTGCCAGCAGCTTAGGGACTAGCGGGAGGAACGAGCAGTACTTC.

CDR3 loop: CASSWTGLNYGYTF. The CDR3, as DNA: TGTGCCAGCAGTTGGACAGGGCTCAACTATGGCTACACCTTC. J is TRBJ1-2 and V is TRBV2; 8 bases match TRBD1. CDR3 size: 14 residues. V gave up 5 bases and J gave up 2 bases; unmatched junction bases: 4. Germline values: CDR1 SNHLY, CDR2 FYNNEI.

The V gene is TRBV7-9, the J gene TRBJ2-5, with unresolved D. The CDR3 spans 15 residues. V gave up 10 bases and J gave up 2 bases, with 20 bases separating them. Germline V gene sequence: CDR1 SEHNR, CDR2 FQNEAQ (reference sequence). CDR3 residues: CATKAMAGPQETQYF. As DNA, the CDR3 is TGTGCCACCAAAGCTATGGCAGGCCCTCAAGAGACCCAGTACTTC.

The chain links TRBV10-2 to TRBJ1-1; the D is unclear. This CDR3 spans 13 amino acids. Germline values: CDR1 WSHSY, CDR2 SAAADI. Trimming left V 3 bases short and J 1 base short, with 6 bases between. CDR3 sequence reads: CASSDNTNTEAFF. CDR3 sequence (DNA): TGCGCCAGCAGTGATAACACGAACACTGAAGCTTTCTTT.

V and J are TRBV25-1 and TRBJ1-6; perhaps TRBD1 as D (6 bases). The CDR3 covers 15 residues. CDR1 is MGHDK and CDR2 is SYGVNS in the germline V gene. Trimming took 3 bases from V and 15 from J, leaving 21 bases between them. CDR3 bases: TGTGCCAGCAGTGACCCGGACAGAAGTGTTGAGCTCCTCCACTTT. Protein product: CASSDPDRSVELLHF. Full variable domain (missing parts from reference TRBV25-1 and TRBJ1-6): EADIYQTPRYLVIGTGKKITLECSQTMGHDKMYWYQQDPGMELHLIHYSYGVNSTEKGDLSSESTVSRIRTEHFPLTLESARPSHTSQYLCASSDPDRSVELLHFGNGTRLTVT.

DNA for the CDR3: TGTGCCAGCAGCTCGACAGGGGCGGACGAGCAGTACTTC. Amino acids: CASSSTGADEQYF. The chain joins TRBV5-6 to TRBJ2-7; 8 bases line up with TRBD1. The germline gives CDR1 SGHDT, CDR2 YYEEEE. With V trimmed by 3 bases and J by 5 bases, 4 bases remained unmatched. This CDR3 is built from 13 residues.

This clone has more than one count but fewer than ten. The J gene is TRBJ2-6, the V gene TRBV6-5; 7 bases match TRBD1. After removal of 8 bases from V and 4 bases from J, the junction contained 8 bases not matched to a gene. The CDR3 sequence is 15 residues long. CDR1 is MNHEY and CDR2 is SVGAGI in the germline V gene. CDR3 in amino acids: CASAIGGVGANVLTF. DNA of the CDR3: TGTGCCAGCGCGATAGGGGGCGTCGGGGCCAACGTCCTGACTTTC.

The chain links TRBV1 to TRBJ2-5; TRBD2, as called in the table, went unchecked against the DNA. TRBV1 is a pseudogene. This CDR3 has 16 residues. CDR3: CTSSQDQTKAGQTQYF. CDR3 sequence (DNA): TGCACCAGCAGCCAGGATCAGACTAAAGCGGGTCAGACCCAGTACTTC.

The J gene is TRBJ2-3, the V gene TRBV27; 11 bases are shared with TRBD2. This CDR3 comprises 19 residues. V gave up 5 bases and J gave up 4 bases; unmatched junction bases: 17. In germline, CDR1 is MNHEY, CDR2 SMNVEV (reference sequence). CDR3 region: CASSRFIVASGGFADTQYF. The CDR3 DNA sequence: TGTGCCAGCAGTAGATTTATCGTCGCTAGCGGGGGGTTCGCAGATACGCAGTATTTT.

The V call is TRBV4-1, the J call TRBJ1-6, with D tentatively TRBD1 (5 bases). The V end was cut by 1 base, the J end by 0 bases, with 13 bases between. Germline CDR1 and CDR2: MGHRA and YSYEKL. This CDR3 comprises 18 residues. The CDR3 loop is CASSQGGLPSSYNSPLHF. The CDR3 DNA reads as TGCGCCAGCAGCCAAGGGGGACTTCCGAGCTCCTATAATTCACCCCTCCACTTT.

The chain joins TRBV2 to TRBJ1-5; D possibly corresponds to TRBD1 (6 bases). The CDR3 sequence is 15 residues long. Trimming left V 2 bases short and J 4 bases short, with 12 bases between. From germline, CDR1 is SNHLY and CDR2 FYNNEI. The CDR3 bases are TGTGCCAGCAGTGAAAAGGGACAAGAGAATCAGCCCCAGCATTTT. This codes for CASSEKGQENQPQHF.

V usage is TRBV5-1 and J usage is TRBJ2-1, with TRBD2 matching over 9 bases. The CDR3 covers 15 residues. Germline V gene data show CDR1 as SGHRS and CDR2 as YFSETQ. V shed 4 bases and J 11 bases; nucleotides not matched to a gene: 13. The CDR3 reads CASSPGLGGGAKQFF. In DNA form, the CDR3 reads TGCGCCAGCAGCCCGGGACTAGGCGGGGGGGCGAAGCAGTTCTTC.

Only one count was recorded for this clone. This chain connects TRBV6-5 to TRBJ1-4, with 8 positions matching TRBD1. This CDR3 has 14 residues. J gave up 8 bases and V 2 bases, and 4 bases lay outside the gene matches. Germline V gene data show CDR1 as MNHEY and CDR2 as SVGAGI. CDR3 sequence (DNA): TGTGCCAGCAGTTACCAGGGGGCGGGGGAAAAACTGTTTTTT. Residues: CASSYQGAGEKLFF.

V usage is TRBV15 and J usage is TRBJ1-2, with D maybe TRBD1 (5 bases). This CDR3 region has 16 residues. Germline CDR1 reads LNHNV; CDR2 reads YYDKDF (reference sequence). The V and J ends lost 0 bases and 4 bases respectively, with 15 bases between them. As DNA, the CDR3 is TGTGCCACCAGCAGAGATCGGGGGGGGGATCTCTATGGCTACACCTTC. It codes for CATSRDRGGDLYGYTF.

Details on this clone: Relative to the germline gene, one junction end is altered; a read error may explain this. The chain combines TRBV7-9 with TRBJ2-7, with D perhaps TRBD2 (6 bases). The V gene's germline CDR1 is SEHNR and CDR2 FQNEAQ (reference sequence). This CDR3 has 12 amino acids. Here the CDR3 reads CASSLESGTRLF. The CDR3 coding sequence is TGTGCCAGCAGCTTAGAGAGTGGGACTCGGCTCTTC.

The chain recombines TRBV28 with TRBJ1-2; the D is unclear. The germline V gene has CDR1 MDHEN and CDR2 SYDVKM. V lost 4 bases and J 9 bases, leaving 12 bases between the germline ends. CDR3 size: 12 residues. The CDR3 spells CASSSSYERYTF. The CDR3 DNA is TGTGCCAGCAGTTCGTCCTACGAGCGCTACACCTTC.

V and J are TRBV5-6 and TRBJ2-1, with TRBD1 matching 8 bases. This CDR3 has 14 amino acids. Trimming took 2 bases from V and 13 from J; bases not matched to a gene: 11. Per germline, CDR1 SGHDT and CDR2 YYEEEE. CDR3 region: CASSLGQGPKGQFF. The CDR3, as DNA: TGTGCCAGCAGCTTAGGACAGGGCCCTAAGGGACAGTTCTTC.

J is TRBJ2-3 and V is TRBV5-6, with 9 bases that match TRBD1. The V gene end was trimmed by 0 bases and the J gene end by 3 bases; junction bases not matched to a gene: 14. Per germline, CDR1 SGHDT and CDR2 YYEEEE. CDR3 length: 19 amino acids. CDR3 in amino acids: CASSLAGIVTGGATDTQYF. The CDR3 DNA reads TGTGCCAGCAGCTTGGCTGGAATTGTTACAGGGGGCGCGACAGATACGCAGTATTTT.

The chain has TRBV6-1 and TRBJ2-7; perhaps TRBD2 as D (6 bases). Trimming took off 2 bases at V and 0 bases at J, with 11 bases between the two ends. This CDR3 region has 15 residues. Germline assignment: CDR1 MNHNS and CDR2 SASEGT. CDR3 coding DNA: TGTGCCAGCAGTGAACCCGGGGGTAGCTCCTACGAGCAGTACTTC. It is translated as CASSEPGGSSYEQYF.

This chain uses TRBV7-3 with TRBJ2-3, with 7 bases matching TRBD1. Looked up from germline, CDR1 is SGHTA and CDR2 is FQGTGA. This CDR3 region has 14 residues. After removal of 5 bases from V and 1 base from J, the junction contained 3 bases not matched to a gene. CDR3 region: CASSQTGGTDTQYF. The CDR3, as DNA: TGTGCCAGCAGCCAAACAGGGGGCACAGATACGCAGTATTTT. The variable domain in full, with the rest retrieved from reference TRBV7-3 and TRBJ2-3, is GAGVSQTPSNKVTEKGKYVELRCDPISGHTALYWYRQSLGQGPEFLIYFQGTGAADDSGLPNDRFFAVRPEGSVSTLKIQRTERGDSAVYLCASSQTGGTDTQYFGPGTRLTVL.

The J gene is TRBJ1-5, the V gene TRBV3-1 (or the pseudogene TRBV3-2); 9 bases match TRBD1. This CDR3 comprises 17 residues. The V gene's germline CDR1 is LGHDT and CDR2 YNNKEL (reference sequence). V trimming: 0 bases; J trimming: 4 bases; junction bases outside the gene matches: 7. The CDR3 sequence: CASSQDLGQGGNQPQHF. CDR3 bases: TGTGCCAGCAGCCAAGATTTGGGACAGGGTGGTAATCAGCCCCAGCATTTT.

The gene calls are TRBV5-1 and TRBJ1-4; 7 nucleotides align to TRBD1. The CDR3 runs 17 residues. Germline CDR1 SGHRS, CDR2 YFSETQ. Unmatched junction bases numbered 13, after V lost 3 bases and J lost 5 bases. The CDR3 protein is CASSSNTFPGQNEKLFF. In DNA form, the CDR3 reads TGCGCCAGCAGCTCTAACACTTTTCCGGGACAGAATGAAAAACTGTTTTTT.

CDR3 protein: CASSQDRTASGNTIYF. CDR3 nucleotides: TGTGCCAGCAGCCAAGACCGGACAGCCTCTGGAAACACCATATATTTT. V usage is TRBV4-2 and J usage is TRBJ1-3; possibly TRBD1 for D (6 bases). With 0 bases removed from V and 0 bases from J, the gap between germline ends came to 9 bases. The germline V gene encodes CDR1 LGHNA and CDR2 YNFKEQ. CDR3 length equals 16 residues.

V is TRBV19 and J is TRBJ2-7, with D perhaps matching TRBD2 (6 bases). V was pared by 9 bases and J by 0 bases, with 15 bases between. There are 14 residues in the CDR3. Germline values: CDR1 LNHDA, CDR2 SQIVND (reference sequence). CDR3 in amino acids: CASQARGTSYEQYF. CDR3 DNA sequence: TGTGCCAGCCAAGCACGCGGGACCTCCTACGAGCAGTACTTC.